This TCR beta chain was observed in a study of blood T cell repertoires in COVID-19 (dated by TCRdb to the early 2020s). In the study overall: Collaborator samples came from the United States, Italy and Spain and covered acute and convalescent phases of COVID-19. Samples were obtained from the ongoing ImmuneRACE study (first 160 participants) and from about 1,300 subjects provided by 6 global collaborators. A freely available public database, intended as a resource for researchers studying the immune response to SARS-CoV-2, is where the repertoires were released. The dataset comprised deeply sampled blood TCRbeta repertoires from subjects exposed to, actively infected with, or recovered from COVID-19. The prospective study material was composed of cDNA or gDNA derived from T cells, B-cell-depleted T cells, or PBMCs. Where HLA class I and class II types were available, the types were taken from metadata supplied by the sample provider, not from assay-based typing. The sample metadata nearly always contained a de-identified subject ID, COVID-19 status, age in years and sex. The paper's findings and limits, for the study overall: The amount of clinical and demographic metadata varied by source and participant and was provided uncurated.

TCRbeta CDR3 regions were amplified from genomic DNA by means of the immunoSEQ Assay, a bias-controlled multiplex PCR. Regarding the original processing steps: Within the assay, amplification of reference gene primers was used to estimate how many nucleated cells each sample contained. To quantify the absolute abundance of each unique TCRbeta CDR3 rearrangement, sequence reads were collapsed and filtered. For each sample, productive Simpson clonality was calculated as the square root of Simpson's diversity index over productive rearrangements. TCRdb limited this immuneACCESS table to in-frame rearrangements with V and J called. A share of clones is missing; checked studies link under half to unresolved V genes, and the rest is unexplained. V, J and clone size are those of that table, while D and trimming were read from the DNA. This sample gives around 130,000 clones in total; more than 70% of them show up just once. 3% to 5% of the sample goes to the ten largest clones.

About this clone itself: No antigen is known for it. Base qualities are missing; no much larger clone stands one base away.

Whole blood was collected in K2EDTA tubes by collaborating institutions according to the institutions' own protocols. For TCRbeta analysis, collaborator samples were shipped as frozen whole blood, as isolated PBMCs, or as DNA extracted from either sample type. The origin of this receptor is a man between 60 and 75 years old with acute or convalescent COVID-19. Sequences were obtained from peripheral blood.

The DNA is as follows: TGTGCCAGCAGCCTAACATTGACAGGGACCAATCAGCCCCAGCATTTT. Its amino acids are CASSLTLTGTNQPQHF. Here the chain combines TRBV4-2 and TRBJ1-5; TRBD1 agrees with 7 junctional bases. CDR1 LGHNA and CDR2 YNFKEQ were looked up in the germline V gene. Trimming takes 4 bases off V and 3 bases off J; junction bases not matched to a gene: 9. The CDR3 spans 16 residues, from the cysteine through the phenylalanine. The sequence is cut down to CDR3 DNA, 48 bases in frame from base 1.